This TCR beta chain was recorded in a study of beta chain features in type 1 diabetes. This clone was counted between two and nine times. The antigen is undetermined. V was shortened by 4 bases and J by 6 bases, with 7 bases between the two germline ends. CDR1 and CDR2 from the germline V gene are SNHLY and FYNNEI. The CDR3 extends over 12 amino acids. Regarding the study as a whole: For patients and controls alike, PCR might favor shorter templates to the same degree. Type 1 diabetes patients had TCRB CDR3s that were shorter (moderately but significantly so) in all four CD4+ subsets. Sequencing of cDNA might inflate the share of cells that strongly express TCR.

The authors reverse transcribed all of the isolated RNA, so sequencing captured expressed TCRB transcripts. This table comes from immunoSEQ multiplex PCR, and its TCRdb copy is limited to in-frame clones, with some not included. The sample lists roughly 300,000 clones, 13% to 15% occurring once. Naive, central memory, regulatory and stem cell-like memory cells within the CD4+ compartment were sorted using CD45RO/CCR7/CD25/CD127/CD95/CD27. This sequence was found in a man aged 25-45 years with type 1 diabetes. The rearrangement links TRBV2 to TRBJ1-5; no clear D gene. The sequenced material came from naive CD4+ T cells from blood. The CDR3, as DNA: TGTGCCAGCAGTGCCGGGATTCAGCCCCAGCATTTT. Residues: CASSAGIQPQHF.